This record covers a single T cell receptor (beta chain). Its cognate antigen is unknown. CDR3 length: 13 residues. Trimming removed 4 bases from V and 0 bases from J, with 6 bases in between. Looked up from germline, CDR1 is SGDLS and CDR2 is YYNGEE. This record comes from a study of beta chain features in type 1 diabetes. Findings and caveats of the study: A moderate, significant TCRB CDR3 shortening appeared in type 1 diabetes across four CD4+ subsets.

Since all of the isolated RNA was reverse transcribed, expressed TCRB transcripts were what got sequenced. Here immunoSEQ multiplex PCR was the method, and the copy in TCRdb shows in-frame clones only, minus some. The sample consists of 100,000 to 150,000 clones, 15% to 20% of them appearing once. The chain recombines TRBV9 with TRBJ2-3; no definite D call. This receptor was obtained from a man aged 18-30 years with type 1 diabetes. What was sequenced was central memory CD4+ T cells from blood. The CDR3 sequence is CASSLTSTDTQYF. The CDR3 DNA is TGTGCCAGCAGCCTTACTAGCACAGATACGCAGTATTTT. Based on the CDR3 plus reference TRBV9 and TRBJ2-3, the full variable domain is DSGVTQTPKHLITATGQRVTLRCSPRSGDLSVYWYQQSLDQGLQFLIQYYNGEERAKGNILERFSAQQFPDLHSELNLSSLELGDSALYFCASSLTSTDTQYFGPGTRLTVL.